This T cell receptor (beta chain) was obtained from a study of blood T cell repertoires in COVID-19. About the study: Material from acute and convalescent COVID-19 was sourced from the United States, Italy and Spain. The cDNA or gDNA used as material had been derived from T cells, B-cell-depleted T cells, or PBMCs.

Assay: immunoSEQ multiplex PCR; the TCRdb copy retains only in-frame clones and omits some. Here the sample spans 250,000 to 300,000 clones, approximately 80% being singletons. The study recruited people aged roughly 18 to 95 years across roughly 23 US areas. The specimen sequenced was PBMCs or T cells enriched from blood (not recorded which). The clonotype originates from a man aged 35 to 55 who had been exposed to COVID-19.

The CDR3 nucleotides are TGTGCCAGCAGCCCAGGTGGGGGACAGAGGTACTTC. Its protein is CASSPGGGQRYF. This rearrangement joins TRBV7-9 to TRBJ2-7; 7 nucleotides agree with TRBD1. The V gene end was trimmed by 5 bases and the J gene end by 12 bases; junction bases not matched to a gene: 10. This CDR3 region has 12 residues. Germline CDR1 is SEHNR and CDR2 is FQNEAQ (reference sequence).